These 26 T cell receptor beta chains were all obtained from the same sample, sequenced in a study of blood T cell repertoires in COVID-19. Some clones are missing from TCRdb's copy, which holds only in-frame ones; the method was immunoSEQ multiplex PCR. The sample shows about 370,000 clones, nearly 90% of them seen only once. Sequencing was carried out using peripheral blood. These receptors came from a man aged 18 to 29 with active or convalescent COVID-19.

This sequence joins TRBV5-4 and TRBJ1-1; 7 nucleotides agree with TRBD1. J gave up 0 bases and V 2 bases, and 4 bases lay outside the gene matches. Germline V gene sequence: CDR1 SGHNT, CDR2 YYREEE (reference sequence). The CDR3 covers 15 residues. CDR3 bases: TGTGCCAGCAGCTTTCGACAGGGCGTGAACACTGAAGCTTTCTTT. Its protein is CASSFRQGVNTEAFF.

This clone has just one count. The chain is built from TRBV19 and TRBJ1-1; 7 bases map to TRBD1. Germline CDR1 is LNHDA and CDR2 is SQIVND (reference sequence). V gave up 2 bases and J gave up 1 base; unmatched junction bases: 7. CDR3 length: 16 amino acids. CDR3 loop: CASSILKTGPNTEAFF. CDR3 in DNA: TGTGCCAGTAGTATATTGAAGACAGGGCCGAACACTGAAGCTTTCTTT.

Worth noting for this clone: At one end the junction does not follow the germline gene, possibly because of a read error. The chain links TRBV9 to TRBJ2-3; D gene uncertain. This CDR3 is 8 amino acids long. The V gene's germline CDR1 is SGDLS and CDR2 YYNGEE. The CDR3 sequence is CASSPLHF. DNA of the CDR3: TGTGCCAGCAGCCCCCTCCATTTT.

This clone has just a few counts. The chain employs TRBV11-3 and TRBJ2-5; TRBD1 agrees at 10 bases. This CDR3 has 18 amino acids. CDR1 is SGHNT, CDR2 YENEEA, per germline. V lost 3 bases and J lost 2; bases outside the gene matches: 12. Here the CDR3 DNA reads TGTGCCAGCAGCTTTGGGACAGGGGCAAACGGGGCACAAGAGACCCAGTACTTC. Its protein is CASSFGTGANGAQETQYF.

The chain combines TRBV28 with TRBJ2-7; 13 nucleotides line up with TRBD2. With V trimmed by 4 bases and J by 0 bases, 12 bases remained unmatched. The CDR3 is made up of 19 amino acids. Germline V gives CDR1 MDHEN, CDR2 SYDVKM. CDR3 sequence reads: CASSSAIPTSGRPSYEQYF. The CDR3 DNA is TGTGCCAGCAGTTCCGCCATCCCGACTAGCGGGAGGCCCTCCTACGAGCAGTACTTC.

The J gene is TRBJ1-5, the V gene TRBV10-1; D remains ambiguous. This CDR3 is 16 amino acids long. The germline V and J ends were trimmed by 9 bases and 4 bases, with 22 bases remaining between them. Germline CDR1 and CDR2: WNHNN and SYGVQD (reference sequence). This CDR3 reads CARFSSEPEGNQPQHF. The CDR3 bases are TGCGCCAGGTTCTCTTCAGAACCCGAGGGTAATCAGCCCCAGCATTTT.

This chain uses TRBV14 with TRBJ1-1; TRBD1 is a possible D gene (5 bases). V lost 2 bases and J lost 7, with 11 bases in between. This CDR3 region has 13 residues. CDR1 SGHDN and CDR2 FVKESK come from the germline V gene. As DNA, the CDR3 is TGTGCCAGCAGCCAAAGCGGGGGGGGTGAAGCTTTCTTT. It is translated as CASSQSGGGEAFF.

The rearrangement joins TRBV27 to TRBJ1-2; 8 bases match TRBD1. CDR3 length equals 14 residues. CDR1 MNHEY and CDR2 SMNVEV come from the germline V gene (reference sequence). V shed 4 bases, J shed 0 bases, and the junction held 1 base outside the gene matches. The CDR3 nucleotides read TGTGCCAGCAGTTGGGACAGGTCTAACTATGGCTACACCTTC. Its protein is CASSWDRSNYGYTF.

This chain joins TRBV7-6 and TRBJ2-3, with D tentatively TRBD2 (7 bases). This CDR3 comprises 15 residues. Trimming took off 3 bases at V and 3 bases at J, with 13 bases between the two ends. Germline CDR1 is SGHVS and CDR2 is FNYEAQ. This CDR3 is CASSFSRGPTDTQYF. CDR3 sequence (DNA): TGTGCCAGCAGCTTTTCGCGGGGGCCAACAGATACGCAGTATTTT.

The chain couples TRBV28 to TRBJ1-2; D perhaps matches TRBD1 (6 bases). Trimming took 2 bases from V and 4 from J, leaving 11 bases between them. Germline V gene sequence: CDR1 MDHEN, CDR2 SYDVKM. The CDR3 extends over 14 amino acids. The DNA of the CDR3 is TGTGCCAGCAGTTTAACAGGGTACGGCTATGGCTACACCTTC. Translating gives CASSLTGYGYGYTF.

V is TRBV7-2 and J is TRBJ2-7; 7 nucleotides line up with TRBD1. Germline trimming cut 1 base from V and 2 bases from J; bases unmatched to any gene: 5. The CDR3 runs to 15 residues. In germline, CDR1 is SGHTA, CDR2 FQGNSA. This CDR3 is CASSLVGTETYEQYF. DNA of the CDR3: TGTGCCAGCAGCTTAGTAGGGACAGAAACCTACGAGCAGTACTTC.

The chain carries TRBV7-2 and TRBJ1-6; 7 bases fit TRBD1. CDR3 length equals 15 residues. After removal of 0 bases from V and 10 bases from J, the junction contained 6 bases not matched to a gene. The germline gives CDR1 SGHTA, CDR2 FQGNSA. As DNA, the CDR3 is TGTGCCAGCAGCTTAGCGGGCAGGGGGGACTCACCCCTCCACTTT. Translating it yields CASSLAGRGDSPLHF.

This clone was seen more than once but under ten times. CDR3 region: CASSRGGQRAYQETQYF. In nucleotides, the CDR3 is TGTGCCAGCAGCAGGGGCGGGCAGCGGGCGTACCAAGAGACCCAGTACTTC. The rearrangement uses TRBV11-2 and TRBJ2-5; the D gene is possibly TRBD2 (6 bases). Germline CDR1 and CDR2: SGHAT and FQNNGV. V lost 5 bases, J lost 0 bases, and 19 bases lay in between. The CDR3 covers 17 residues.

The J gene is TRBJ2-3, the V gene TRBV29-1; unclear D gene. V was trimmed by 8 bases and J by 1 base, leaving 10 bases between them. Germline CDR1 reads SQVTM; CDR2 reads ANQGSEA. CDR3 size: 12 residues. The CDR3 nucleotides read TGCAGCTCCTCTTCTGGCACAGATACGCAGTATTTT. Translating it yields CSSSSGTDTQYF.

This clone was seen a single time. The chain couples TRBV7-2 to TRBJ2-3, with D possibly being TRBD2 (5 bases). This CDR3 is 17 amino acids long. Germline-derived CDR1 and CDR2 are SGHTA and FQGNSA. Deletions cut 5 bases from V and 4 bases from J, with 22 bases between. The CDR3 DNA reads TGTGCCAGCAGCGCTGGGCTAGGGCCCCTAGCTGCAGATACGCAGTATTTT. Its translation is CASSAGLGPLAADTQYF.

The genes are TRBV5-1 and TRBJ2-1, with 7 bases lining up with TRBD2. V lost 4 bases and J lost 4; bases outside the gene matches: 5. The CDR3 is made up of 14 amino acids. CDR1 is SGHRS, CDR2 YFSETQ, per germline. The CDR3 here is CASSSGTKYNEQFF. CDR3 bases: TGCGCCAGCAGCAGCGGGACTAAATACAATGAGCAGTTCTTC.

Concerning this clone: The sample holds other DNA sequences that translate to the same CDR3. This chain connects TRBV6-5 to TRBJ1-2, with D perhaps TRBD1 (5 bases). V was trimmed by 6 bases and J by 1 base, leaving 6 bases between them. Germline lookup yields CDR1 MNHEY and CDR2 SVGAGI. The CDR3 contains 12 residues. In DNA form, the CDR3 reads TGTGCCAGCAGCAGGGTTAACTATGGCTACACCTTC. This sequence encodes CASSRVNYGYTF.

The chain is built from TRBV28 and TRBJ2-7; 7 bases are a match to TRBD1. Looked up from germline, CDR1 is MDHEN and CDR2 is SYDVKM. The CDR3 covers 15 residues. Unmatched junction bases numbered 17, after V lost 8 bases and J lost 7 bases. CDR3 sequence reads: CASGDAGTDFGEQYF. The CDR3 nucleotides are TGTGCCAGCGGAGACGCCGGGACAGACTTTGGAGAGCAGTACTTC.

The chain employs TRBV5-8 and TRBJ2-7; 9 positions agree with TRBD2. This CDR3 region has 15 residues. CDR1 is SGHTS and CDR2 is YDEGEE in the germline V gene. V was clipped by 4 bases and J by 3 bases; unmatched bases: 8. The CDR3 here is CASSVTSGDLYEQYF. DNA of the CDR3: TGTGCCAGCAGCGTGACTAGCGGTGACCTCTACGAGCAGTACTTC.

This clone was counted once. The genes are TRBV3-1 (or the pseudogene TRBV3-2) and TRBJ2-3; no clear D. V was trimmed by 4 bases and J by 0 bases, leaving 11 bases between them. Germline V gives CDR1 LGHDT, CDR2 YNNKEL (reference sequence). This CDR3 has 15 residues. The chain's CDR3 is CASSPRGRSTDTQYF. CDR3 bases: TGTGCCAGCAGCCCGCGTGGTCGTAGCACAGATACGCAGTATTTT.

The CDR3: CASSHQTGNPYNEQFF. DNA of the CDR3: TGTGCCAGCAGCCACCAGACAGGAAATCCCTACAATGAGCAGTTCTTC. This sequence joins TRBV7-2 and TRBJ2-1, with D possibly matching TRBD1 (6 bases). CDR1 is SGHTA and CDR2 is FQGNSA in the germline V gene. CDR3 length equals 16 residues. The V end was cut by 5 bases, the J end by 2 bases, with 16 bases between.

The chain uses TRBV28 and TRBJ2-3; no firm D call. The CDR3 loop spans 14 amino acids. The V end lost 3 bases, the J end lost 8 bases, and 15 bases lay between the germline ends. Germline V CDR1 and CDR2: MDHEN, SYDVKM. The CDR3 reads CASSFVVPSGTQYF. The CDR3 DNA sequence: TGTGCCAGCAGTTTTGTTGTGCCCTCAGGTACGCAGTATTTT.

The rearrangement uses TRBV11-3 and TRBJ2-1; weak D call: TRBD2 (5 bases). Germline lookup yields CDR1 SGHNT and CDR2 YENEEA. Trimming took off 2 bases at V and 8 bases at J, with 10 bases between the two ends. This CDR3 has 13 residues. The CDR3 DNA is TGTGCCAGCAGCTTATACATGGAGGATGAGCAGTTCTTC. This encodes CASSLYMEDEQFF. Based on the CDR3 plus reference TRBV11-3 and TRBJ2-1, the full variable domain is EAGVVQSPRYKIIEKKQPVAFWCNPISGHNTLYWYLQNLGQGPELLIRYENEEAVDDSQLPKDRFSAERLKGVDSTLKIQPAELGDSAVYLCASSLYMEDEQFFGPGTRLTVL.

The rearrangement joins TRBV3-1 (or the pseudogene TRBV3-2) to TRBJ1-4; TRBD1 might be the D (5 bases). Germline V gene lookup returns CDR1 LGHDT and CDR2 YNNKEL (reference sequence). This CDR3 region has 14 residues. Trimming cost V 1 base and J 5 bases, with 8 bases left between them. Here the CDR3 reads CASSQGGLNEKLFF. CDR3 DNA: TGTGCCAGCAGCCAAGGGGGACTGAATGAAAAACTGTTTTTT.

The chain links TRBV7-2 to TRBJ2-7; TRBD1 matches 9 bases. After removal of 2 bases from V and 6 bases from J, the junction contained 2 bases not matched to a gene. In germline, CDR1 is SGHTA, CDR2 FQGNSA. The CDR3 contains 13 residues. The CDR3 loop reads CASSLNRGREQYF. The CDR3 bases are TGTGCCAGCAGCTTAAACAGGGGGCGCGAGCAGTACTTC.

The chain is built from TRBV19 and TRBJ1-1; TRBD1 agrees at 7 bases. The V segment lost 0 bases and the J segment 5 bases; nucleotides outside the gene matches: 6. The CDR3 length is 15 residues. Germline values: CDR1 LNHDA, CDR2 SQIVND (reference sequence). The CDR3 loop reads CASSIDDRVETEAFF. For the CDR3, the DNA is TGTGCCAGTAGTATAGACGACAGGGTGGAGACTGAAGCTTTCTTT.